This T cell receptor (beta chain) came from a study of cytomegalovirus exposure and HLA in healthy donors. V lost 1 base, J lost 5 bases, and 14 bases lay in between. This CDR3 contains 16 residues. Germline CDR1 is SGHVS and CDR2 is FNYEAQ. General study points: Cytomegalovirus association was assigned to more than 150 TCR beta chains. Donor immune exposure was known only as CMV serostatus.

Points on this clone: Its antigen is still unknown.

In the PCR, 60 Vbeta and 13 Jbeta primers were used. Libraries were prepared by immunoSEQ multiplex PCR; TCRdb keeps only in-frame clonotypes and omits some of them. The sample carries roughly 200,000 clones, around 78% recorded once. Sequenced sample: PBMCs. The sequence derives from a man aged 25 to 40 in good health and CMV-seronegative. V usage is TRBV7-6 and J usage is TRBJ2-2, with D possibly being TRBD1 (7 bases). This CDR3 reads CASSLGQGGRTGELFF. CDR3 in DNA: TGTGCCAGCAGCTTAGGGCAGGGGGGACGAACCGGGGAGCTGTTTTTT.